These 21 T cell receptor beta chains came from one sample sequenced in a study of T-cell reconstitution after alpha-beta-depleted transplantation in children. The TCRbeta library incorporated unique molecular identifiers. TCRdb ran MiXCR on the PCR reads and lists one entry per CDR3 protein. The sample contains about 110,000 distinct CDR3 sequences, about 6% of which appear only once. The specimen comprised PBMCs, mostly from graft donor cells, sampled 360 days after TCRalphabeta/CD19-depleted stem cell transplant. These receptors were collected from a male patient under 10 years old who had a stem cell transplant for acute lymphoblastic leukemia, so the T cells may come from the graft donor.

The sample holds one count of this clonotype. This may stem from a read error, because a much larger clone lies one nucleotide away. This chain's CDR3 is CASSQVIGGSESQYF. The CDR3 coding sequence is TGCGCCAGCAGCCAAGTAATCGGCGGGAGTGAGTCCCAGTACTTC. The V and J genes are TRBV4-1 and TRBJ2-5, with TRBD2 matching over 7 bases. The CDR3 runs 15 residues. CDR1 and CDR2 from the germline V gene are MGHRA and YSYEKL. V was pared by 1 base and J by 9 bases, with 11 bases of the junction left unmatched.

This clonotype occurred many times. This rearrangement joins TRBV29-1 to TRBJ1-2; D remains ambiguous. This CDR3 has 11 amino acids. Germline lookup yields CDR1 SQVTM and CDR2 ANQGSEA. Trimming removed 3 bases at V and 0 bases at J, with 2 bases between. In DNA form, the CDR3 reads TGCAGCGTTGACCCTAACTATGGCTACACCTTC. Its protein product is CSVDPNYGYTF. Drawing the rest from reference TRBV29-1 and TRBJ1-2, the complete variable domain is SAVISQKPSRDICQRGTSLTIQCQVDSQVTMMFWYRQQPGQSLTLIATANQGSEATYESGFVIDKFPISRPNLTFSTLTVSNMSPEDSSIYLCSVDPNYGYTFGSGTRLTVV.

This clonotype has ten or more counts. This chain joins TRBV5-1 and TRBJ1-2, with D hard to call. The CDR3 runs to 15 residues. Trimming removed 3 bases from V and 4 bases from J, with 16 bases in between. CDR1 is SGHRS and CDR2 is YFSETQ in the germline V gene. CDR3 amino acids: CASSSTGARLYGYTF. CDR3 coding DNA: TGCGCCAGCAGCTCGACGGGCGCCCGACTCTATGGCTACACCTTC.

This clonotype was detected ten times or more. The chain couples TRBV9 to TRBJ2-7; D uncertain. The germline V and J ends were trimmed by 2 bases and 3 bases, with 12 bases remaining between them. The CDR3 has 14 residues. The germline CDR1 and CDR2 sequences are SGDLS and YYNGEE. CDR3 loop: CASSVDPDNYEQYF. The CDR3 nucleotides read TGTGCCAGCAGCGTGGACCCGGATAACTACGAGCAGTACTTC.

The V call is TRBV21-1, the J call TRBJ1-2; the table's D call of TRBD1 was not tested on the DNA. TRBV21-1 is recorded as a pseudogene. This CDR3 region has 19 residues. The CDR3: CASSKALRDRGEANYGYTF. The CDR3 coding sequence is TGTGCCAGCAGCAAAGCGCTTAGGGACAGGGGTGAGGCTAACTATGGCTACACCTTC.

The chain combines TRBV7-2 with TRBJ2-4; D is unclear. This CDR3 spans 14 amino acids. The germline V gene has CDR1 SGHTA and CDR2 FQGNSA. The germline V and J ends were trimmed by 1 base and 0 bases, with 4 bases remaining between them. The CDR3 is CASSLDLAKNIQYF. CDR3 sequence (DNA): TGTGCCAGCAGCTTAGACCTAGCCAAAAACATTCAGTACTTC.

The gene calls are TRBV25-1 and TRBJ1-1; TRBD1 aligns across 7 bases. The CDR3 has 14 amino acids. With V trimmed by 6 bases and J by 1 base, 5 bases remained unmatched. Germline V CDR1 and CDR2: MGHDK, SYGVNS. DNA for the CDR3: TGTGCCAGCAGACGTCAGGGGGAGAACACTGAAGCTTTCTTT. Translating it yields CASRRQGENTEAFF.

The J gene is TRBJ1-5, the V gene TRBV12-5; the D is unclear. The V end lost 4 bases, the J end lost 5 bases, and 6 bases lay between the germline ends. The CDR3 has 12 residues. The germline V gene encodes CDR1 LGHNT and CDR2 FRNRAP. This chain's CDR3 is CASGSGHQPQHF. The CDR3 region has the DNA TGTGCTAGTGGTTCCGGGCATCAGCCCCAGCATTTT.

There are a few counts of this clonotype. The chain carries TRBV7-6 and TRBJ2-1; the match to TRBD2 covers 10 bases. The V gene end was trimmed by 0 bases and the J gene end by 8 bases; junction bases not matched to a gene: 4. The CDR3 totals 15 residues. Looked up from germline, CDR1 is SGHVS and CDR2 is FNYEAQ. The CDR3 sequence is CASSLAGLARYEQFF. The CDR3 nucleotides read TGTGCCAGCAGCTTAGCGGGACTAGCGAGGTATGAGCAGTTCTTC.

This clonotype has a count of ten or more. The rearrangement joins TRBV7-9 to TRBJ2-7; D gene ambiguous. V lost 0 bases, J lost 5 bases, and 5 bases lay in between. The CDR3 consists of 12 residues. Germline CDR1 SEHNR, CDR2 FQNEAQ (reference sequence). The CDR3, as DNA: TGTGCCAGCAGCTTAGCGCGGAACGAGCAGTACTTC. Protein: CASSLARNEQYF.

This clonotype was seen repeatedly, ten times or more. This chain uses TRBV20-1 with TRBJ2-1, with TRBD2 matching over 8 bases. CDR1 and CDR2 (germline): DFQATT, SNEGSKA (reference sequence). The CDR3 length is 16 residues. The trim removed 0 bases at V and 4 bases at J, leaving 8 bases unmatched. CDR3 protein: CSARDGAGERYNEQFF. DNA for the CDR3: TGCAGTGCTAGAGATGGAGCGGGGGAGAGATACAATGAGCAGTTCTTC.

This clonotype was detected a few times. The V call is TRBV6-1, the J call TRBJ2-3, with TRBD2 identical over 12 bases. This CDR3 has 17 amino acids. J lost 0 bases, V lost 4 bases, and 5 bases had no gene match. Germline values: CDR1 MNHNS, CDR2 SASEGT. The CDR3 DNA sequence: TGTGCCAGCAGTGGACTAGCGGGGGCAACTAGCACAGATACGCAGTATTTT. It translates to CASSGLAGATSTDTQYF.

The table lists this clonotype with a few counts. The chain links TRBV5-6 to TRBJ2-5, with D perhaps TRBD1 (6 bases). The CDR3 covers 15 residues. Germline-derived CDR1 and CDR2 are SGHDT and YYEEEE. V was clipped by 2 bases and J by 2 bases, with 13 bases between them. The chain's CDR3 is CASSFYGTLQETQYF. In DNA form, the CDR3 reads TGTGCCAGCAGCTTTTACGGGACACTACAAGAGACCCAGTACTTC.

In this sample, this clonotype is hyperexpanded. The chain recombines TRBV6-2 or TRBV6-3 with TRBJ2-5; D gene unclear. CDR1 and CDR2 (germline): MNHEY, SVGEGT. The length of the CDR3 is 12 residues. Trimming shortened V by 2 bases and J by 10 bases, and 11 bases separated the two germline ends. Here the CDR3 DNA reads TGTGCCAGCAGTTACCCGTCGGAAGGCCAGTACTTC. It specifies CASSYPSEGQYF.

This clonotype was recorded a few times. V usage is TRBV11-3 and J usage is TRBJ2-1, with 10 bases fitting TRBD2. In germline, CDR1 is SGHNT, CDR2 YENEEA. This CDR3 is built from 16 residues. J lost 8 bases, V lost 1 base, and 8 bases had no gene match. CDR3: CASSLGAAGGPHEQFF. The CDR3 DNA reads TGTGCCAGCAGCTTAGGCGCAGCGGGGGGGCCTCATGAGCAGTTCTTC.

This clonotype has at least ten counts. CDR3 amino acids: CASSAGGSNQPQHF. DNA of the CDR3: TGCGCCAGCAGCGCGGGAGGTAGCAATCAGCCCCAGCATTTT. The gene calls are TRBV5-1 and TRBJ1-5; no clear D. Per the germline V gene, CDR1 is SGHRS and CDR2 is YFSETQ. Trimming removed 4 bases from V and 0 bases from J, with 8 bases in between. This CDR3 region has 14 residues.

Ten or more counts support this clonotype. The rearrangement links TRBV30 to TRBJ2-7, with D perhaps matching TRBD2 (6 bases). From germline, CDR1 is GTSNPN and CDR2 SVGIG (reference sequence). V was shortened by 4 bases and J by 0 bases, with 7 bases between the two germline ends. CDR3 length: 12 amino acids. The DNA of the CDR3 is TGTGCCTGGAAGGGAGGCTCCTACGAGCAGTACTTC. It yields the protein CAWKGGSYEQYF.

This clonotype showed up many times. This chain links TRBV4-3 with TRBJ2-2; TRBD2 aligns across 11 bases. Trimming removed 1 base from V and 2 bases from J; junction bases left unmatched: 6. Germline V gives CDR1 LGHNA, CDR2 YSLEER. This CDR3 region has 18 residues. CDR3 DNA: TGCGCCAGCAGCCAAGCCTGGCTAGCGGGGGGTAACACCGGGGAGCTGTTTTTT. Protein: CASSQAWLAGGNTGELFF.

The chain uses TRBV15 and TRBJ2-3, with 7 bases that match TRBD2. The DNA matches TRBJ2-5 better at its end, which makes the J call doubtful. CDR3 length: 13 amino acids. CDR1 and CDR2 (germline): LNHNV, YYDKDF (reference sequence). The CDR3 here is CATSREAGETQYF. CDR3 DNA sequence: TGTGCCACCAGCAGAGAAGCGGGGGAGACCCAGTACTTC.

Points on this clonotype: The conserved closing phenylalanine or tryptophan is absent in this CDR3, likely reflecting a read error. The rearrangement uses TRBV2 and TRBJ2-3; 9 bases are shared with TRBD1. Germline loops: CDR1 SNHLY, CDR2 FYNNEI. Unmatched junction bases numbered 5, after V lost 9 bases and J lost 4 bases. The CDR3 is made up of 13 amino acids. The CDR3 sequence: CARQGAGADTQYS. CDR3 DNA: TGTGCCAGACAGGGGGCAGGCGCAGATACGCAGTATTCT.

This clonotype has at least ten counts. The chain joins TRBV10-1 to TRBJ2-7; D unclear. Trimming cost V 6 bases and J 5 bases, with 11 bases left between them. This CDR3 region has 12 residues. CDR1 and CDR2 (germline): WNHNN, SYGVQD (reference sequence). CDR3 nucleotides: TGCGCCAGCAGGGACGTCCCAGACGAGCAGTACTTC. It is translated as CASRDVPDEQYF.